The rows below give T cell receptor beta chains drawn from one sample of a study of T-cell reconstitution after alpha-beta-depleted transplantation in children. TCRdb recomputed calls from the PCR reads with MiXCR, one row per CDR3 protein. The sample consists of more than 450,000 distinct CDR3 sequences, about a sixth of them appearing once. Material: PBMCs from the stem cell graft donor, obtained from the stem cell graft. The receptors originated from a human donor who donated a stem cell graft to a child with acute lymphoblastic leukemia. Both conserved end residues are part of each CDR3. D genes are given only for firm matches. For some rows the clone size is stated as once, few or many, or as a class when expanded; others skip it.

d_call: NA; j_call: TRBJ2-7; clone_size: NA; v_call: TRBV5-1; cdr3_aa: CASSLELIYEQYF; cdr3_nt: TGCGCCAGCAGCTTGGAATTAATTTACGAGCAGTACTTC
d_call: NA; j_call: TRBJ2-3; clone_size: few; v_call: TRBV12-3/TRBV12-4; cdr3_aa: CASILLGLEDTQYF; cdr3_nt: TGTGCCAGCATCCTCCTAGGGCTCGAAGATACGCAGTATTTT
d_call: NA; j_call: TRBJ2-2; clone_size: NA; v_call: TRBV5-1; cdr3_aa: CASSSPVGGLYTGELFF; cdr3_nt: TGCGCCAGCAGCTCCCCCGTCGGGGGGCTTTACACCGGGGAGCTGTTTTTT
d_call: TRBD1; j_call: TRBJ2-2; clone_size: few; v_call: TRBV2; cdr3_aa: CASSTGQGATGELFF; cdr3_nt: TGTGCCAGCAGTACGGGACAGGGGGCCACCGGGGAGCTGTTTTTT
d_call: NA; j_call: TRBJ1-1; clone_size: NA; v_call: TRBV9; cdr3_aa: CASSPRESVYTEAFF; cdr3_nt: TGTGCCAGCAGCCCACGAGAGTCTGTGTACACTGAAGCTTTCTTT
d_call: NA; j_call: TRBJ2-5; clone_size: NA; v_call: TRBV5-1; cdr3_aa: CASSPKIWETQYF; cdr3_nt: TGCGCCAGCAGCCCCAAGATATGGGAGACCCAGTACTTC
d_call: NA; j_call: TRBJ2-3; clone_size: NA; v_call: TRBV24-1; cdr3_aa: CASIFSPTDTQYF; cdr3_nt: TGTGCCAGTATATTTAGTCCCACAGATACGCAGTATTTT
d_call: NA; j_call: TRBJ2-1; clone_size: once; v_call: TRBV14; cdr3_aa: CASGHFYNEQFF; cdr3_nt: TGTGCCAGCGGACACTTTTACAATGAGCAGTTCTTC
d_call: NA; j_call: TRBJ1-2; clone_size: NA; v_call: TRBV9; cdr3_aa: CASSVSGIPLYGYTF; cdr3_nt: TGTGCCAGCAGCGTATCAGGGATCCCCCTCTATGGCTACACCTTC
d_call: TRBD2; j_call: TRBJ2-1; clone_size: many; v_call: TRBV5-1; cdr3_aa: CASSLGLAGASYNEQFF; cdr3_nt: TGCGCCAGCAGCTTGGGACTAGCGGGAGCCTCCTACAATGAGCAGTTCTTC
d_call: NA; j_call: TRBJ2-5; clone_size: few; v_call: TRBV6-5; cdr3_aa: CASSYSRRGSQETQYF; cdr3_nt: TGTGCCAGCAGTTACTCGAGAAGGGGCTCCCAAGAGACCCAGTACTTC
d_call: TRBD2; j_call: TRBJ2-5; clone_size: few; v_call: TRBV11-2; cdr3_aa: CASSLDPIASGYQETQYF; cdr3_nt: TGTGCCAGCAGCTTAGATCCGATAGCTAGCGGGTACCAAGAGACCCAGTACTTC
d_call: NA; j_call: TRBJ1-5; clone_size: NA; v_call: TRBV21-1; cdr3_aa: CASSKAFLTGPQPQHF; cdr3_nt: TGTGCCAGCAGCAAAGCATTCCTGACAGGGCCCCAGCCCCAGCATTTT
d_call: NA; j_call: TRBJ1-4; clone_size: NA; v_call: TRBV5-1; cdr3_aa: CASSLSTNEKLFF; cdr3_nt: TGCGCCAGCAGCTTGTCAACTAATGAAAAACTGTTTTTT
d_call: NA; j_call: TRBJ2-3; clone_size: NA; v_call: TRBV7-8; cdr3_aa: CASSLLEADTQYF; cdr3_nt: TGTGCCAGCAGCTTATTGGAGGCCGATACGCAGTATTTT
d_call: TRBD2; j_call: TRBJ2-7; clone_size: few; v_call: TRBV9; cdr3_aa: CASSRSGSPYEQYF; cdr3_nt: TGTGCCAGCAGCCGTAGCGGGAGCCCCTACGAGCAGTACTTC
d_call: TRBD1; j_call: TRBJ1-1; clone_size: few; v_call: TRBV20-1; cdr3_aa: CSARHPQGATEAFF; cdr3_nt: TGCAGTGCTAGACACCCCCAGGGGGCCACTGAAGCTTTCTTT
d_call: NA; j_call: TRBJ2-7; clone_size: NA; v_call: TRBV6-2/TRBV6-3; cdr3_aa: CASSYIPVDSYEQYF; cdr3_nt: TGTGCCAGCAGTTACATCCCAGTCGATTCCTACGAGCAGTACTTC
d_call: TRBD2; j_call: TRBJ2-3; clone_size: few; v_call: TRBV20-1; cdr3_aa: CSARDIAGGTDTQYF; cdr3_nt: TGCAGTGCTAGAGATATAGCGGGAGGCACAGATACGCAGTATTTT
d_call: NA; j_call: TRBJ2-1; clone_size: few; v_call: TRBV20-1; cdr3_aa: CGKVGAHTDEQFF; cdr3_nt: TGCGGAAAGGTGGGAGCACACACGGATGAGCAGTTCTTC
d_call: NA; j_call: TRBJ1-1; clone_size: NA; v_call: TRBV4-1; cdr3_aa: CASSQVEGRNTEAFF; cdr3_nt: TGCGCCAGCAGCCAAGTCGAGGGCAGGAACACTGAAGCTTTCTTT
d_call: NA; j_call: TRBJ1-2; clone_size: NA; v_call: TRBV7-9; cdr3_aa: CASSWPSSNYGYTF; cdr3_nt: TGTGCCAGCAGCTGGCCCTCTAGTAACTATGGCTACACCTTC
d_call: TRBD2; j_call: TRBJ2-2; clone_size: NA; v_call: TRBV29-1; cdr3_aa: CSVETAPSGRRGELFF; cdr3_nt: TGCAGCGTTGAAACGGCTCCTAGCGGGAGGAGGGGGGAGCTGTTTTTT
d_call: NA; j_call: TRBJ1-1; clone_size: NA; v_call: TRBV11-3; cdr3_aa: CASSLVSSLGQYEAFF; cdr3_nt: TGTGCCAGCAGCTTAGTCTCGTCTTTGGGGCAGTATGAAGCTTTCTTT
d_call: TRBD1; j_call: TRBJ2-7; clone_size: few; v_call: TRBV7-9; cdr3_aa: CASSLDGTVNYEQYF; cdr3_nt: TGTGCCAGCAGCTTAGATGGGACAGTGAACTACGAGCAGTACTTC
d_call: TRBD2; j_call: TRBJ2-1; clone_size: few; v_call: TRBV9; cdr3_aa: CASGSGTTYNEQFF; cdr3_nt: TGTGCCAGCGGTAGCGGGACCACCTACAATGAGCAGTTCTTC
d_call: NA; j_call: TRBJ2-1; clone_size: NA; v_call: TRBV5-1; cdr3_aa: CASSFREDEQFF; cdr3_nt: TGCGCCAGCAGCTTTAGGGAAGACGAGCAGTTCTTC
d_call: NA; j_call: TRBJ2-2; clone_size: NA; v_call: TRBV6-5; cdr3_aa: CASSFTGGAWRRELFF; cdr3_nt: TGTGCCAGCAGTTTCACAGGGGGGGCTTGGCGCAGGGAGCTGTTTTTT
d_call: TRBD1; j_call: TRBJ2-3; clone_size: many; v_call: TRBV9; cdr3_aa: CASSRTPGQGTDTQYF; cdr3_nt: TGTGCCAGCAGCCGAACGCCGGGACAGGGCACAGATACGCAGTATTTT
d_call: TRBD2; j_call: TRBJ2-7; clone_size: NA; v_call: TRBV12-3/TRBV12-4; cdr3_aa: CASSPRTSRSYEQYF; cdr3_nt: TGTGCCAGCAGTCCCCGGACTAGCAGGAGCTACGAGCAGTACTTC
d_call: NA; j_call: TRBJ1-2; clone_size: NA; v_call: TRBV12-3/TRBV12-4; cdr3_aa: CASSFLMGYGYTF; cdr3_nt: TGTGCCAGCAGTTTCCTGATGGGCTATGGCTACACCTTC
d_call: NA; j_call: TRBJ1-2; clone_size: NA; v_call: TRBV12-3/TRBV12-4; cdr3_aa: CASSLAAQGGYGYTF; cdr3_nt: TGTGCCAGCAGTTTAGCGGCACAGGGAGGCTATGGCTACACCTTC
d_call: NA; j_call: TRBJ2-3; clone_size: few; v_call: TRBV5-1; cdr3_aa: CASSLSGELYTDTQYF; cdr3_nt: TGCGCCAGCAGCCTTAGCGGAGAACTCTACACAGATACGCAGTATTTT
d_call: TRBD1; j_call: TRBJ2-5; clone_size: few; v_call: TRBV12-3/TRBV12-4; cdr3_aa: CASSRPTGGPAQYF; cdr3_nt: TGTGCCAGCAGCCGCCCGACAGGGGGACCGGCCCAGTACTTC
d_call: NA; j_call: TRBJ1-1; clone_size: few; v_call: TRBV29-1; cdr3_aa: CSVEPGLPLGEAFF; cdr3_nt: TGCAGCGTTGAGCCCGGACTCCCGCTCGGGGAAGCTTTCTTT
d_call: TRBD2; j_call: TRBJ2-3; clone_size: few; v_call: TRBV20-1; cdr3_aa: CSATAGLADSPSTDTQYF; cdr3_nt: TGCAGTGCTACAGCGGGACTAGCGGATTCCCCTAGCACAGATACGCAGTATTTT
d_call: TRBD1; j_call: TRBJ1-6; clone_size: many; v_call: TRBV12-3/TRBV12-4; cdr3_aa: CASSAGQGRVSHSPLHF; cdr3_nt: TGTGCCAGCAGTGCAGGACAGGGGAGGGTTTCGCATTCACCCCTCCACTTT
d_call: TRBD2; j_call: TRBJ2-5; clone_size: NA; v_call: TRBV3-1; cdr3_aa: CASSLGTSGLGSHQETQYF; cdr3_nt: TGTGCCAGCAGCTTGGGGACTAGCGGGTTGGGGAGCCACCAAGAGACCCAGTACTTC
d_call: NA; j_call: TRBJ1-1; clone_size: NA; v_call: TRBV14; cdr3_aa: CASSRPPDREAFF; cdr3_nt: TGTGCCAGCAGCCGCCCCCCGGACAGAGAAGCTTTCTTT
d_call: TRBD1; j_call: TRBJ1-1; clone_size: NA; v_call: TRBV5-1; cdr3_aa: CASSAGTGLSNTEAFF; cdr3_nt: TGCGCCAGCAGCGCGGGGACAGGGTTGTCGAACACTGAAGCTTTCTTT
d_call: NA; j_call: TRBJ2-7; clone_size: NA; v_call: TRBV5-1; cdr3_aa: CASSWTGDSSYEQYF; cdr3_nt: TGCGCCAGCAGCTGGACGGGGGACAGCTCCTACGAGCAGTACTTC
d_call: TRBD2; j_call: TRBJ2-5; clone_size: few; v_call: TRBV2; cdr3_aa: CASSEGLAGRWETQYF; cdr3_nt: TGTGCCAGCAGTGAGGGACTAGCGGGACGGTGGGAGACCCAGTACTTC
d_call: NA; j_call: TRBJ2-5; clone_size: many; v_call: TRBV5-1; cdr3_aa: CASSGKGTGAQETQYF; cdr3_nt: TGCGCCAGCAGCGGGAAGGGAACCGGAGCTCAAGAGACCCAGTACTTC
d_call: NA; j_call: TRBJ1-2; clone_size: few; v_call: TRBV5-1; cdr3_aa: CASSPSGRLYGYTF; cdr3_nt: TGCGCCAGCAGCCCCTCGGGACGGCTCTATGGCTACACCTTC
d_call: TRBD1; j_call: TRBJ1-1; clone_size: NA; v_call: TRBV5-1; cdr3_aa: CASSLDSLTGDDEAFF; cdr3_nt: TGCGCCAGCAGCTTGGATTCCCTGACAGGGGATGATGAAGCTTTCTTT
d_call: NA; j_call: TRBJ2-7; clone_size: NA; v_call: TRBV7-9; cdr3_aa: CASTSEPGAEQYF; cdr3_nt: TGTGCCAGCACCTCTGAGCCCGGGGCAGAGCAGTACTTC
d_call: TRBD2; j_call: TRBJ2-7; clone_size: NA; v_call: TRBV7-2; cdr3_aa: CASSAGTSGDFYEQYF; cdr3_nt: TGTGCCAGCAGCGCCGGGACTAGCGGCGACTTTTACGAGCAGTACTTC
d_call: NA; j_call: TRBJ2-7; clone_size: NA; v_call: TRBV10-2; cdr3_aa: CASTLSSYEQYF; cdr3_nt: TGCGCCAGCACCCTGAGTTCCTACGAGCAGTACTTC
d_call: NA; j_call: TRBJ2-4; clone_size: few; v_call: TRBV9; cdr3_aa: CASSATIAKNIQYF; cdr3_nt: TGTGCCAGCAGCGCCACAATAGCCAAAAACATTCAGTACTTC
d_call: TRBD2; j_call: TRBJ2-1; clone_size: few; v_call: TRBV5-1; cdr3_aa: CASSLTSGVDNEQFF; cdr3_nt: TGCGCCAGCAGCTTGACTAGCGGGGTAGACAATGAGCAGTTCTTC
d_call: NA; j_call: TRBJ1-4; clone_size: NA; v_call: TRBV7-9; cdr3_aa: CASSRSPEKLFF; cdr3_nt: TGTGCCAGCAGCCGGTCCCCTGAAAAACTGTTTTTT
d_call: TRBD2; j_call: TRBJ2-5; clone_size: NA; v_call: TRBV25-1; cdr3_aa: CASSEYGVAGAGETQYF; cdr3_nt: TGTGCCAGCAGTGAATATGGGGTAGCGGGAGCGGGGGAGACCCAGTACTTC